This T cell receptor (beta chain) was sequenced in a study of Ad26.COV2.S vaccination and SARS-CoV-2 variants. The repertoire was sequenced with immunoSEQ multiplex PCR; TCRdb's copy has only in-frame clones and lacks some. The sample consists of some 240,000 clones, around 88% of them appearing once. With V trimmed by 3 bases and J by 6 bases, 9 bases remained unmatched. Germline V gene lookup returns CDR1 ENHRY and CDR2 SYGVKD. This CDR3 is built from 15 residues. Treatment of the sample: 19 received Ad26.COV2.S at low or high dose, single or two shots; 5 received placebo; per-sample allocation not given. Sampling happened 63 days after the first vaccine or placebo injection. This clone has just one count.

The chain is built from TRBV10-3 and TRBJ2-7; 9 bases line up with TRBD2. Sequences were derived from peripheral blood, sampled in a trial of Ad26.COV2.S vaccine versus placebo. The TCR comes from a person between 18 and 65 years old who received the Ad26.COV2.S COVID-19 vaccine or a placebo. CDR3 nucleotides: TGTGCCATCAGTGATAGCGGGAGTGGACTCACCGAGCAGTACGTC. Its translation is CAISDSGSGLTEQYV.